A single T cell receptor beta chain is shown here with its context. Its antigen target is currently unknown. Base qualities are not recorded, but no much larger clone differs from it by a single base. The data derive from a study of T cell responses to AZD1222 COVID-19 vaccine listed by TCRdb under 2021. Context from the whole study: AZD1222 recipients whose second dose came at about 4 weeks and those whose second dose came at about 12 weeks were combined into one group, since spike-specific TCR depth and breadth did not differ between the two schedules. TCR sequencing was performed for about 250 trial participants, of whom approximately 200 were given two doses of AZD1222 and around 25 were given two doses of MenACWY control vaccine. Trial participants were enrolled by age into 18-55, 56-69 and 70-plus year subgroups, with roughly 160, 29 and 62 TCR-sequenced participants respectively. The full study reports these points: Participants were mostly white British and included more females than males, and it was suggested by the authors that clonal diversity may have been underestimated. The 56-69-year group was small, and its depth increase did not reach significance, likely because of low power. Nearly half of unique spike-specific TCRs reportedly recognized epitopes outside regions mutated in the B.1.351 and B.1.1.7 variants. A significant rise in spike-specific TCR breadth and depth was observed after two AZD1222 doses relative to day 0 and relative to MenACWY recipients. No day 14 peak-response samples were available, so repertoires were characterized only after the peak T cell response. CD4 TCRs associated with the vaccine covered the entire spike protein, and the dominant responses were in regions 160-218 and 743-854. Only six or seven AZD1222 recipients were SARS-CoV-2 seropositive at baseline, limiting conclusions about previously exposed vaccinees.

The CDR3 regions of human TCRbeta chains were analyzed by immunosequencing. As for the original processing: TCRs in the repertoires were matched against a reference library of SARS-CoV-2-specific TCRs that had been generated with the MIRA antigen-specificity platform. Breadth was defined as the fraction of unique TCRs that were SARS-CoV-2-associated. Depth was defined as the fraction of total T cells that were SARS-CoV-2-associated. Using the MIRA data, each spike-specific TCR was assigned both to the spike region to which the TCR was reactive and to a CD4 or CD8 class. Log10-transformed breadth and depth values were compared by one-way ANOVA with Sidak's multiple comparisons tests. The immuneACCESS repertoire file appears here via TCRdb, limited to in-frame rearrangements. These files lack a portion of the clones; in checked studies, under half of the deficit traces to unresolved V genes, and the cause of the others is not known. Clonal size and the V and J genes are those of that table, whereas D and trimming came from the DNA. For this sample there are about 130,000 clones; roughly 90% appear just once. The top ten clones comprise around 3.8% of the sample.

The germline V gene yields SGHDT for CDR1 and YYEEEE for CDR2. From the cysteine through the phenylalanine, the CDR3 covers 15 amino acids. The read is trimmed to its CDR3 DNA, 45 bases read in frame from base 1. The germline V end is reduced by 4 bases and the J end by 4 bases; junction bases left unmatched: 6. What the time point label conveys for this sample: baseline before first vaccination. The vaccinee samples were drawn from two UK trials, COV001 and COV002, one of which was a single-blind randomized controlled phase 2/3 trial testing AZD1222 (ChAdOx1 nCoV-19) in healthy adults. For TCRbeta chain sequencing, PBMC samples were collected from trial participants at day 0 and at day 28 after the second dose.

The clonotype comes from an adult in good health. The sequences come from peripheral blood, collected on day 0 of AZD1222 vaccination. The rearrangement joined TRBV5-6 to TRBJ1-2, and TRBD1 matches 11 of the central bases. The DNA sequence is as follows: TGTGCCAGCAGCCTGACCGGGACAGGGGGCTATGGCTACACCTTC. It is translated as CASSLTGTGGYGYTF.